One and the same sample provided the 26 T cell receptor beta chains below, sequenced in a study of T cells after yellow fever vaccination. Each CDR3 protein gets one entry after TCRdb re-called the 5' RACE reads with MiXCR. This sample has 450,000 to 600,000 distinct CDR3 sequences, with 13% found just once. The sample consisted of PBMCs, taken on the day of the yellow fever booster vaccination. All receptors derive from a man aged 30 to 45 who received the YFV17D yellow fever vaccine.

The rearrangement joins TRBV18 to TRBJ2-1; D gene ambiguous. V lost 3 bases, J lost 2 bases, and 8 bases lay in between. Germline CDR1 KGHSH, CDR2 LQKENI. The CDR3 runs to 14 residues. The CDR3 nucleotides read TGTGCCAGCTCACCGGCGGAAGCCTACAATGAGCAGTTCTTC. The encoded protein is CASSPAEAYNEQFF.

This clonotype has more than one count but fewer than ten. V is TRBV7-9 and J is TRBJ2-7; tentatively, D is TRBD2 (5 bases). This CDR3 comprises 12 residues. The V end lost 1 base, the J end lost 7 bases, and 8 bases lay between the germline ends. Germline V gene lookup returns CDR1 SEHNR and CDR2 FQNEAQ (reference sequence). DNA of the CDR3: TGTGCCAGCAGCTTAGGGCTAGCAGAGCAGTACTTC. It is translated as CASSLGLAEQYF.

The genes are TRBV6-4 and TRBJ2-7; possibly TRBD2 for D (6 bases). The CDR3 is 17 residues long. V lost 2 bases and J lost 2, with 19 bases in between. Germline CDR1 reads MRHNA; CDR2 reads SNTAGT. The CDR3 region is CASSDPINRGLPYEQYF. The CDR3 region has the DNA TGTGCCAGCAGTGACCCCATCAATAGGGGACTTCCCTACGAGCAGTACTTC.

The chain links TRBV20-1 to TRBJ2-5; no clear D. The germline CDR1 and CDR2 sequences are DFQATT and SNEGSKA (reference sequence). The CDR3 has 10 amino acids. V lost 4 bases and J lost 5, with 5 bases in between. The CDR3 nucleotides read TGCAGTGCTATTCGGGAGACCCAGTACTTC. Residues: CSAIRETQYF.

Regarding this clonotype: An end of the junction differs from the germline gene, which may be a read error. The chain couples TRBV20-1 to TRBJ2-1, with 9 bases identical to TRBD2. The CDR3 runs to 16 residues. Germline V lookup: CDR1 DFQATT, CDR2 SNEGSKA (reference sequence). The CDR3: CCARVGLAGRYNEQFF. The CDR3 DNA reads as TGCTGTGCTAGAGTTGGTCTAGCGGGACGATACAATGAGCAGTTCTTC.

In DNA, the CDR3 is TGTGCCAGCAGAAAGGAATATGAAGCTTTCTTT. This gives the protein CASRKEYEAFF. The rearrangement uses TRBV27 and TRBJ1-1; D not resolved. The CDR3 sequence is 11 residues long. V gave up 6 bases and J gave up 7 bases, with 9 bases separating them. CDR1 is MNHEY, CDR2 SMNVEV, per germline (reference sequence).

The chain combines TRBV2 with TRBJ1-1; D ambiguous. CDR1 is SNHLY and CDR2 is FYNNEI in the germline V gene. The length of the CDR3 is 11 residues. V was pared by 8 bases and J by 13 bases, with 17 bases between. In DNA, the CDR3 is TGTGCCAGCGGCCCCGGACTTGGAGATTTCTTT. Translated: CASGPGLGDFF.

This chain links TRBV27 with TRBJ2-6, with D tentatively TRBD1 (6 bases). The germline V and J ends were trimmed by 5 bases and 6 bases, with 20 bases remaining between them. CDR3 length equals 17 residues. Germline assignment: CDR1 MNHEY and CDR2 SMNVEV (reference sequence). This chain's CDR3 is CASSKDRNFLEANVLTF. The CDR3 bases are TGTGCCAGCAGTAAGGACAGAAACTTTTTAGAGGCCAACGTCCTGACTTTC.

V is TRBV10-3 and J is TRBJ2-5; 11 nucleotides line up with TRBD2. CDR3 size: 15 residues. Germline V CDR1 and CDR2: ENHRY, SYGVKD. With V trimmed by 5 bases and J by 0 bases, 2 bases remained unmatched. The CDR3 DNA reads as TGTGCCATCAGTCCGGGACTAGCGGACCAAGAGACCCAGTACTTC. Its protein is CAISPGLADQETQYF.

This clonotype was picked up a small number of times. The CDR3 is CASRAPTGPAGGELFF. For the CDR3, the DNA is TGTGCCAGCAGAGCTCCAACAGGGCCCGCGGGCGGGGAGCTGTTTTTT. This chain uses TRBV25-1 with TRBJ2-2; tentatively, D is TRBD1 (6 bases). The CDR3 has 16 residues. Per the germline V gene, CDR1 is MGHDK and CDR2 is SYGVNS. Trimming cost V 6 bases and J 7 bases, with 21 bases left between them.

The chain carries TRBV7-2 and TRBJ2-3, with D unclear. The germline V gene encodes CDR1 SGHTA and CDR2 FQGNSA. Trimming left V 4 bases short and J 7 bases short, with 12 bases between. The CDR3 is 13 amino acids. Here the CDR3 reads CASSSLGGHTQYF. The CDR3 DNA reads TGTGCCAGCAGCTCTCTTGGCGGCCATACGCAGTATTTT.

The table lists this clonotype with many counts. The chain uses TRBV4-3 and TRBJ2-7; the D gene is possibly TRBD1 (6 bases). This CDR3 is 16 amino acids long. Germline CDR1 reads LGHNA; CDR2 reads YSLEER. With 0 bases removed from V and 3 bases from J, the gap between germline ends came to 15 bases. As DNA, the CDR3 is TGCGCCAGCAGCCAAGATGGGGACATGACCAGCTACGAGCAGTACTTC. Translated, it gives CASSQDGDMTSYEQYF.

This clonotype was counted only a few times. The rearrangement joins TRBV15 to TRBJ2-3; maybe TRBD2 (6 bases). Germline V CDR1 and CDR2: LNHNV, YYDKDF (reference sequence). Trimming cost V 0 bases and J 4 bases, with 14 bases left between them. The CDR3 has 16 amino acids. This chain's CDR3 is CATSRDLGGNPDTQYF. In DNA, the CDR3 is TGTGCCACCAGCAGAGATTTGGGCGGGAACCCAGATACGCAGTATTTT.

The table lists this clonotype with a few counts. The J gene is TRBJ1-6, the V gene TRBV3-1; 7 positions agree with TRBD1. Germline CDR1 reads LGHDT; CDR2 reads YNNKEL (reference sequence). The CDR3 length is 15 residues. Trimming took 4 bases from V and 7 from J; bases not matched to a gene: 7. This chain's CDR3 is CASSRQGRTNSPLHF. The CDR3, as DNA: TGTGCCAGCAGCCGACAGGGTAGGACGAATTCACCCCTCCACTTT.

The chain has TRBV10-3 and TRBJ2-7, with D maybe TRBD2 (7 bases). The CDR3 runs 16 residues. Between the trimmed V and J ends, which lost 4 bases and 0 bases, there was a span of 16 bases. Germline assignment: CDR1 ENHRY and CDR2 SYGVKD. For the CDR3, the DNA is TGTGCCATCAGTGCCCGAGGGGGGGCCAGCTCCTACGAGCAGTACTTC. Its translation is CAISARGGASSYEQYF.

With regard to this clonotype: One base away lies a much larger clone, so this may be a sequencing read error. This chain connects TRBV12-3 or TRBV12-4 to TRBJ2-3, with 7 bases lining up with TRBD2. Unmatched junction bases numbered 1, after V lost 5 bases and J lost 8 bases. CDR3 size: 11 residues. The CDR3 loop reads CASSGGVTQYF. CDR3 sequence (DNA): TGTGCCAGCAGTGGGGGGGTTACGCAGTATTTT.

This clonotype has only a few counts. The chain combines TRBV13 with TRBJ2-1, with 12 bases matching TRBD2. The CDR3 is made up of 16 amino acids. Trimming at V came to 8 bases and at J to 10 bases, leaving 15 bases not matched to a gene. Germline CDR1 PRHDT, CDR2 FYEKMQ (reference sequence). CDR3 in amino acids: CASQNPTSGGSSEQFF. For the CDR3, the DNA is TGTGCCAGCCAAAACCCCACTAGCGGGGGGTCTAGCGAGCAGTTCTTC.

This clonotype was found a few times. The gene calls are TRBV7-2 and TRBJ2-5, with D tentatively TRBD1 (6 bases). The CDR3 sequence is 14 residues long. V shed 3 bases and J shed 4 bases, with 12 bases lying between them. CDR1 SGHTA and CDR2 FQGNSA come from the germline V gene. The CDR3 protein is CASSFTGFGETQYF. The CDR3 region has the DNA TGTGCCAGCAGCTTCACAGGGTTTGGAGAGACCCAGTACTTC. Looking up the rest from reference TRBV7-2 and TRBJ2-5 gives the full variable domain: GAGVSQSPSNKVTEKGKDVELRCDPISGHTALYWYRQSLGQGLEFLIYFQGNSAPDKSGLPSDRFSAERTGGSVSTLTIQRTQQEDSAVYLCASSFTGFGETQYFGPGTRLLVL.

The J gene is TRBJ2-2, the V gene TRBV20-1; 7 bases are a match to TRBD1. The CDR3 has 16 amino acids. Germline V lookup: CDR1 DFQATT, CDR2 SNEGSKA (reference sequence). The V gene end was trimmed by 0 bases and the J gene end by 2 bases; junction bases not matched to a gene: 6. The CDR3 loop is CSARDARTGNTGELFF. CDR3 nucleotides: TGCAGTGCTAGAGATGCTCGGACAGGAAACACCGGGGAGCTGTTTTTT.

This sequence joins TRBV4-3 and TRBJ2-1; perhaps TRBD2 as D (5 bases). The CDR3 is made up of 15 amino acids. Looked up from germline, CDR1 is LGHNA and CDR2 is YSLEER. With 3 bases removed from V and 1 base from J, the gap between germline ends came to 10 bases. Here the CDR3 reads CASSHIRGSYNEQFF. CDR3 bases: TGCGCCAGCAGCCATATACGGGGTTCCTACAATGAGCAGTTCTTC.

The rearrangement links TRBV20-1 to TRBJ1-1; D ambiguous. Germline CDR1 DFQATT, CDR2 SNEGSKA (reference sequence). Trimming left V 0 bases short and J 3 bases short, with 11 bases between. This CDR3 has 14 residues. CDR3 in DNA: TGCAGTGCTAGAGATTCAGCAGAGTACACTGAAGCTTTCTTT. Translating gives CSARDSAEYTEAFF.

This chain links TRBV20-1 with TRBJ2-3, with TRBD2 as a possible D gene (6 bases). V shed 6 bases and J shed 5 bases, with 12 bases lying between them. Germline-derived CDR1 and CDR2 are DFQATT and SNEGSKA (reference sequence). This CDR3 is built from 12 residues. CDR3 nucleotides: TGCAGTGCGCCCCGGGGGTTAGATACGCAGTATTTT. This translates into CSAPRGLDTQYF.

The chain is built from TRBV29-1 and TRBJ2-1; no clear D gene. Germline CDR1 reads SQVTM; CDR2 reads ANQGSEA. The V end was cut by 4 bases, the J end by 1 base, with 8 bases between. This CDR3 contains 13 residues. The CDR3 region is CSVASASYNEQFF. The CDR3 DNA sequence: TGCAGCGTTGCCAGCGCTTCCTACAATGAGCAGTTCTTC.

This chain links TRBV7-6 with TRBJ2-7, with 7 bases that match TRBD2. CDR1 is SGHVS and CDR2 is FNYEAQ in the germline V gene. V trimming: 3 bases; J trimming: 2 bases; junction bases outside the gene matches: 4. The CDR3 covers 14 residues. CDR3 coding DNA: TGTGCCAGCAGCTTCACTAGCGACGCCTACGAGCAGTACTTC. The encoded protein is CASSFTSDAYEQYF. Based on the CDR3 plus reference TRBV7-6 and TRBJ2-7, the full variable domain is GAGVSQSPRYKVTKRGQDVALRCDPISGHVSLYWYRQALGQGPEFLTYFNYEAQQDKSGLPNDRFSAERPEGSISTLTIQRTEQRDSAMYRCASSFTSDAYEQYFGPGTRLTVT.

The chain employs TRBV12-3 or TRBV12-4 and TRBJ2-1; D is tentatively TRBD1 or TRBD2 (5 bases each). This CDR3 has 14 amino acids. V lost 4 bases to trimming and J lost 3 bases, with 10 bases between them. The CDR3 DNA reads TGTGCCAGCAGTTCGCGTGGGGGCTACAATGAGCAGTTCTTC. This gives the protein CASSSRGGYNEQFF.

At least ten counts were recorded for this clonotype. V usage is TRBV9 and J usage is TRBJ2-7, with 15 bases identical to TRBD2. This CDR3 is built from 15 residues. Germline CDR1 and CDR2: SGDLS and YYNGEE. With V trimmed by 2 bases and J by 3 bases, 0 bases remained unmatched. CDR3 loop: CASSVGLAGGYEQYF. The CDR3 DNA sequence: TGTGCCAGCAGCGTGGGACTAGCGGGAGGCTACGAGCAGTACTTC. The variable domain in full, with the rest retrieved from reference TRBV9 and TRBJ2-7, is DSGVTQTPKHLITATGQRVTLRCSPRSGDLSVYWYQQSLDQGLQFLIQYYNGEERAKGNILERFSAQQFPDLHSELNLSSLELGDSALYFCASSVGLAGGYEQYFGPGTRLTVT.